This TCR beta chain was identified in a study of graft-versus-host responses after intestinal transplantation. Data came from immunoSEQ multiplex PCR; TCRdb stores just in-frame clones and leaves some out. Of under 95,000 clones listed, 89% are singletons. The V and J ends lost 0 bases and 8 bases respectively, with 17 bases between them. The V gene's germline CDR1 is MNHNS and CDR2 SASEGT. CDR3 length equals 16 residues. On this clone: As yet, its antigen is unknown.

The specimen was unstimulated CD8+ T cells sorted from spleen or lymph node cells, collected before intestinal transplant. The V call is TRBV6-1, the J call TRBJ2-1, with D possibly being TRBD1 (5 bases). The receptor was derived from a human donor who received an intestinal transplant. CDR3 nucleotides: TGTGCCAGCAGTGAAGCGCGTCGGACACTTTGGGATGAGCAGTTCTTC. Translated, it gives CASSEARRTLWDEQFF.